This TCR beta chain was captured in a study of T cell responses to AZD1222 COVID-19 vaccine. Concerning this clone: The antigen is unknown.

Measured with immunoSEQ multiplex PCR; TCRdb has only the in-frame clones, and not every one. The sample yields roughly 15,000 clones, more than 70% seen once. Analyses pooled second doses at about 4 or about 12 weeks. Study observations and caveats: Among spike-specific TCRs, nearly half reportedly target unmutated variant regions. Donors were chiefly white British, with a greater number of females, and clonal diversity was perhaps underestimated.

The source was peripheral blood, collected 28 days after the second AZD1222 dose. The TCR comes from an adult who received the AZD1222 COVID-19 vaccine.

This chain's CDR3 is CASSWQGDARFF. CDR3 sequence (DNA): TGTGCCAGCAGTTGGCAGGGGGACGCACGGTTCTTC. The V call is TRBV13, the J call TRBJ2-1; TRBD1 matches at 7 bases. This CDR3 has 12 amino acids. Germline V gene sequence: CDR1 PRHDT, CDR2 FYEKMQ (reference sequence). V dropped 6 bases and J dropped 15; count of bases not matched to a gene: 11.